This entry lists 9 T cell receptor beta chains sequenced from one sample in a study of blood T cell repertoires in COVID-19. Method: immunoSEQ multiplex PCR; TCRdb's copy keeps in-frame clones and lacks some. The sample records approximately 170,000 clones, over 80% being singletons. The sample consisted of PBMCs or T cells enriched from blood (not recorded which). The receptors shown here come from a woman between 50 and 59 years old who had recovered from COVID-19.

This chain uses TRBV6-5 with TRBJ2-1, with 9 bases aligning to TRBD2. Germline trimming cut 3 bases from V and 3 bases from J; bases unmatched to any gene: 3. This CDR3 has 15 residues. The V gene's germline CDR1 is MNHEY and CDR2 SVGAGI. CDR3 in DNA: TGTGCCAGCAGTTATCTTAGCGGGGGCTACAATGAGCAGTTCTTC. It translates to CASSYLSGGYNEQFF.

The V call is TRBV24-1, the J call TRBJ2-4, with D perhaps matching TRBD1 (5 bases). This CDR3 spans 18 amino acids. The V end was cut by 3 bases, the J end by 2 bases, with 19 bases between. CDR1 is KGHDR, CDR2 SFDVKD, per germline. CDR3 in amino acids: CATSDLLEGVRTKNIQYF. In nucleotides, the CDR3 is TGTGCCACCAGTGATCTGTTAGAAGGGGTCAGGACCAAAAACATTCAGTACTTC.

The CDR3 loop reads CASSAAGGAWDIQYF. DNA for the CDR3: TGCGCCAGCAGCGCGGCAGGGGGCGCGTGGGACATTCAGTACTTC. The chain employs TRBV5-1 and TRBJ2-4; 8 bases are a match to TRBD1. Per germline, CDR1 SGHRS and CDR2 YFSETQ. The V and J ends lost 4 bases and 8 bases, in that order; junction bases with no gene match: 11. This CDR3 region has 15 residues.

This rearrangement joins TRBV27 to TRBJ1-1, with D perhaps matching TRBD1 (6 bases). Trimming cost V 5 bases and J 1 base, with 14 bases left between them. Germline-derived CDR1 and CDR2 are MNHEY and SMNVEV (reference sequence). CDR3 length: 15 amino acids. The CDR3 sequence is CASSEQGLTNTEAFF. The CDR3 nucleotides are TGTGCCAGCAGTGAGCAGGGGCTAACGAACACTGAAGCTTTCTTT.

This clone was detected only a few times. The rearrangement links TRBV7-9 to TRBJ1-5; 7 nucleotides match TRBD1. CDR3 length: 17 amino acids. V lost 4 bases, J lost 0 bases, and 9 bases stayed unmatched. The germline V gene encodes CDR1 SEHNR and CDR2 FQNEAQ (reference sequence). The CDR3 spells CASSSHRTGYSNQPQHF. The DNA of the CDR3 is TGTGCCAGCAGCTCTCACCGGACAGGTTATAGCAATCAGCCCCAGCATTTT.

The rearrangement uses TRBV5-4 and TRBJ2-2, with TRBD2 matching 7 bases. The J segment lost 6 bases and the V segment lost 4 bases, leaving 0 bases of the junction unmatched. Germline V lookup: CDR1 SGHNT, CDR2 YYREEE (reference sequence). The CDR3 length is 12 residues. The CDR3 region is CASSGGAGELFF. CDR3 coding DNA: TGTGCCAGCAGCGGGGGGGCCGGGGAGCTGTTTTTT. Drawing the rest from reference TRBV5-4 and TRBJ2-2, the complete variable domain is ETGVTQSPTHLIKTRGQQVTLRCSSQSGHNTVSWYQQALGQGPQFIFQYYREEENGRGNFPPRFSGLQFPNYSSELNVNALELDDSALYLCASSGGAGELFFGEGSRLTVL.

The rearrangement links TRBV13 to TRBJ1-1, with D perhaps TRBD1 (5 bases). The CDR3 has 13 amino acids. CDR1 PRHDT and CDR2 FYEKMQ come from the germline V gene (reference sequence). The germline V and J ends were trimmed by 5 bases and 3 bases, with 10 bases remaining between them. DNA for the CDR3: TGTGCCAGCAGCCCGGGGGTGCACACTGAAGCTTTCTTT. The encoded protein is CASSPGVHTEAFF.

This sequence joins TRBV5-1 and TRBJ1-1; 8 nucleotides line up with TRBD1. Unmatched junction bases numbered 9, after V lost 4 bases and J lost 4 bases. This CDR3 has 15 amino acids. The germline V gene encodes CDR1 SGHRS and CDR2 YFSETQ. The CDR3 is CASSPGQDLATEAFF. The CDR3 DNA reads as TGCGCCAGCAGCCCGGGACAGGATCTTGCCACTGAAGCTTTCTTT. Combining the CDR3 with reference TRBV5-1 and TRBJ1-1 gives the whole variable domain KAGVTQTPRYLIKTRGQQVTLSCSPISGHRSVSWYQQTPGQGLQFLFEYFSETQRNKGNFPGRFSGRQFSNSRSEMNVSTLELGDSALYLCASSPGQDLATEAFFGQGTRLTVV.

This clone was observed a single time. This chain links TRBV5-4 with TRBJ2-5; TRBD1 is a possible D gene (6 bases). V lost 4 bases and J lost 3, with 10 bases in between. CDR1 SGHNT and CDR2 YYREEE come from the germline V gene (reference sequence). The CDR3 is 13 residues long. The CDR3 DNA is TGTGCCAGCAGCCACCGGGACAAAGAGACCCAGTACTTC. This codes for CASSHRDKETQYF. Drawing the rest from reference TRBV5-4 and TRBJ2-5, the complete variable domain is ETGVTQSPTHLIKTRGQQVTLRCSSQSGHNTVSWYQQALGQGPQFIFQYYREEENGRGNFPPRFSGLQFPNYSSELNVNALELDDSALYLCASSHRDKETQYFGPGTRLLVL.